This TCR beta chain originates from a study of a mutant IDH1 vaccine in newly diagnosed glioma. About the research overall: Sex distribution of treated patients was approximately 60% male and roughly 40% female; mean age was around 42 years.

About this clone: Its target is not known.

Sequencing used immunoSEQ multiplex PCR; TCRdb keeps in-frame clones, though not all of them. The sample comprises about 40,000 clones, roughly nine tenths of which are singletons, and roughly 2.6% rests with the top ten. The CDR3 contains 11 residues. V lost 6 bases to trimming and J lost 5 bases, with 6 bases between them. Looked up from germline, CDR1 is LNHDA and CDR2 is SQIVND (reference sequence). The time point is: week 5, during vaccination. In the vaccine, a single dose held 300 ug of the mutant IDH1 20-mer peptide, along with topical imiquimod. This TCR was sampled from a man aged 50 or older with glioma. The source material was PBMCs, sampled from a glioma patient whose treatment included an IDH1 peptide vaccine. V gene TRBV19 combines with J gene TRBJ2-3, with unresolved D. The CDR3 region is CASRWGDTQYF. In DNA, the CDR3 is TGTGCCAGTAGGTGGGGAGATACGCAGTATTTT.